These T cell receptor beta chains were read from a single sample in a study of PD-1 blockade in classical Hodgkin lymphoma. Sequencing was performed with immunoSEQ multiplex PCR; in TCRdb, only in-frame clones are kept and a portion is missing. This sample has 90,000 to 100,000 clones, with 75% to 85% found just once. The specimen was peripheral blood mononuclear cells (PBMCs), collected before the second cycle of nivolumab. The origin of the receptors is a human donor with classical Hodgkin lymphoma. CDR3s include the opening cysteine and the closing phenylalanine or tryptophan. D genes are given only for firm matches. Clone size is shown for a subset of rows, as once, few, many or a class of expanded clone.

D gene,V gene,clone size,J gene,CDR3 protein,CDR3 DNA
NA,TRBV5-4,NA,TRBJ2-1,CASSSYSVSGEQFF,TGTGCCAGCAGCTCCTACAGTGTTAGTGGTGAGCAGTTCTTC
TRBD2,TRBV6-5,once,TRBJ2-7,CASERTSGSYEQYF,TGTGCCAGCGAAAGGACTAGCGGGAGCTACGAGCAGTACTTC
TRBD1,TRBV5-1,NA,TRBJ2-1,CASSPGQGAMKLEQFF,TGCGCCAGCAGCCCGGGACAGGGGGCGATGAAGCTTGAGCAGTTCTTC
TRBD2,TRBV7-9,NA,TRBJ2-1,CASSFSGLAGRNEQFF,TGTGCCAGCAGCTTTAGCGGACTAGCGGGAAGGAATGAGCAGTTCTTC
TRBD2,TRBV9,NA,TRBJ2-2,CASTHPPGSGSNTGELFF,TGTGCCAGCACCCACCCCCCGGGTAGCGGGTCGAACACCGGGGAGCTGTTTTTT
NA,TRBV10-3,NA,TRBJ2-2,CAISDVAGELFF,TGTGCCATCAGTGATGTCGCCGGGGAGCTGTTTTTT
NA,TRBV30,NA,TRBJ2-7,CAWTAASSYEQYF,TGTGCCTGGACGGCGGCTAGCTCCTACGAGCAGTACTTC
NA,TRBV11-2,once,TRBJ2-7,CASSFSGAIYEQYF,TGTGCCAGCAGCTTCTCCGGAGCGATCTACGAGCAGTACTTC
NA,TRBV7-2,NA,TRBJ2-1,CASSPLDEQFF,TGTGCCAGCAGCCCCCTGGATGAGCAGTTCTTC
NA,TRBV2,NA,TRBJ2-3,CASSSQQWDTQYF,TGTGCCAGCAGTTCACAGCAGTGGGATACGCAGTATTTT
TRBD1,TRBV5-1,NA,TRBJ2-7,CASSLTGQGYEQYF,TGCGCCAGCAGCTTAACTGGACAGGGTTACGAGCAGTACTTC
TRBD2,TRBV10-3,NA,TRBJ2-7,CAILTSGTYEQYF,TGTGCCATCTTGACTAGCGGGACCTACGAGCAGTACTTC
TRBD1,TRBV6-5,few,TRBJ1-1,CASRPRDRGMAFF,TGTGCCAGCAGACCCCGGGACAGGGGGATGGCTTTCTTT
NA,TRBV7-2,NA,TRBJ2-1,CASSFLLRTEQFF,TGTGCCAGCAGCTTCCTCTTGAGGACTGAGCAGTTCTTC
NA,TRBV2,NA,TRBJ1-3,CASRVGRGEAPSGNTIYF,TGTGCCAGCAGGGTAGGCCGGGGAGAGGCCCCATCTGGAAACACCATATATTTT
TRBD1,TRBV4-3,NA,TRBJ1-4,CASSQKDRGEKLFF,TGCGCCAGCAGCCAAAAGGACAGGGGTGAAAAACTGTTTTTT
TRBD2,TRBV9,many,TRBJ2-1,CASSGGTSGRLSSYNEQFF,TGTGCCAGCAGCGGTGGGACTAGCGGGAGGTTAAGCTCCTACAATGAGCAGTTCTTC
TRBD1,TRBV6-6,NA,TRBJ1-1,CASSYQHRGRTEAFF,TGTGCCAGCAGTTACCAACACAGGGGGCGGACTGAAGCTTTCTTT
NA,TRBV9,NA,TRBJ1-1,CASSPGGDMNTEAFF,TGTGCCAGCAGCCCCGGGGGGGATATGAACACTGAAGCTTTCTTT
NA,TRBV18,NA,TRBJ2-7,CASSLPPLEQYF,TGTGCCAGCTCCCTTCCCCCCCTCGAGCAGTACTTC
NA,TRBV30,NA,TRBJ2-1,CAWSPSYEQFF,TGTGCCTGGAGTCCGTCCTATGAGCAGTTCTTC
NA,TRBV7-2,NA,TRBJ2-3,CASSLVSDTQYF,TGTGCCAGCAGCTTAGTCTCCGATACGCAGTATTTT
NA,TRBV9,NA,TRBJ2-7,CASSPRGGPSSYEQYF,TGTGCCAGCAGCCCGCGAGGGGGACCATCCTCCTACGAGCAGTACTTC
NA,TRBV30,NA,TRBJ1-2,CAWTPHVGTFDGYTF,TGTGCCTGGACCCCCCACGTTGGGACATTTGATGGCTACACCTTC
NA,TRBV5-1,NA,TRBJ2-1,CASSLMGWGYNEQFF,TGCGCCAGCAGCTTGATGGGGTGGGGCTACAATGAGCAGTTCTTC
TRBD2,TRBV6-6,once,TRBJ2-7,CASMPSGTYEQYF,TGTGCCAGCATGCCTAGCGGGACCTACGAGCAGTACTTC
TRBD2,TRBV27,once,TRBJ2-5,CASSPAGREGAQYF,TGTGCCAGCAGCCCAGCGGGGCGGGAGGGGGCCCAGTACTTC
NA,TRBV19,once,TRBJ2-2,CASSIPRAEYTGELFF,TGTGCCAGTAGTATACCCAGGGCGGAATACACCGGGGAGCTGTTTTTT
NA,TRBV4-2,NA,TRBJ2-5,CASSSPEGGQETQYF,TGTGCCAGCAGCTCCCCGGAAGGGGGCCAAGAGACCCAGTACTTC
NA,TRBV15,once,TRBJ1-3,CATSRARDGGNTIYF,TGTGCCACCAGCAGGGCCCGGGACGGTGGAAACACCATATATTTT
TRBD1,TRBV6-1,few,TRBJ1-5,CASTQGAGGQPQHF,TGTGCCAGCACCCAGGGGGCTGGGGGTCAGCCCCAGCATTTT
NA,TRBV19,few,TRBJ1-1,CASSILGRGGTHRSTEAFF,TGTGCCAGTAGTATCCTGGGAAGAGGGGGAACCCACCGGAGCACTGAAGCTTTCTTT
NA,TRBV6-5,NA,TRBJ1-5,CASSAIQGLGQPQHF,TGTGCCAGCAGTGCCATACAGGGCCTAGGACAGCCCCAGCATTTT
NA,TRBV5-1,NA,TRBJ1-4,CASSLDASIYEKLFF,TGCGCCAGCAGCTTGGATGCCAGCATCTATGAAAAACTGTTTTTT
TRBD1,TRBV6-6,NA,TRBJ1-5,CASTPHDRENQPQHF,TGTGCCAGCACACCACATGACAGGGAAAATCAGCCCCAGCATTTT
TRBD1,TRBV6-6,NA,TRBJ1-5,CASSYLDRGYDQPQHF,TGTGCCAGCAGTTACCTCGACAGGGGGTATGATCAGCCCCAGCATTTT
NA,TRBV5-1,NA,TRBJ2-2,CASRISQGGGELFF,TGCGCCAGCAGGATCTCGCAGGGGGGCGGGGAGCTGTTTTTT
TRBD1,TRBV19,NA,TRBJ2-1,CASSINDGTGGFNEQFF,TGTGCCAGTAGTATAAACGACGGGACAGGGGGGTTCAATGAGCAGTTCTTC
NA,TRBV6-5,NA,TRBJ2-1,CASSFPGGAQFF,TGTGCCAGCAGTTTCCCCGGGGGCGCGCAGTTCTTC
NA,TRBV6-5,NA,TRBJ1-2,CASSYSIAPGYGYTF,TGTGCCAGCAGTTACTCGATCGCGCCCGGGTATGGCTACACCTTC
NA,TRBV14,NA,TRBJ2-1,CASADRGPREQFF,TGTGCCAGCGCCGACCGGGGGCCCCGGGAGCAGTTCTTC
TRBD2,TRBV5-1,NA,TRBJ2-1,CASSLAAGGSYNEQFF,TGCGCCAGCAGCTTGGCTGCGGGAGGGTCCTACAATGAGCAGTTCTTC
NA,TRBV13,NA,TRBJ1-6,CASSSGGARNSPLHF,TGTGCCAGCAGCTCGGGGGGGGCAAGGAATTCACCCCTCCACTTT
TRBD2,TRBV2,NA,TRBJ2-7,CASERGRTYEQYF,TGTGCCAGCGAGCGGGGTCGAACCTACGAGCAGTACTTC
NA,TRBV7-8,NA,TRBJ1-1,CASSSQMNTEAFF,TGTGCCAGCAGCTCCCAGATGAACACTGAAGCTTTCTTT
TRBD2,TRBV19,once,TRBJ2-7,CASSIFGSGTAYEQYF,TGTGCCAGTAGTATATTCGGTAGCGGGACCGCCTACGAGCAGTACTTC
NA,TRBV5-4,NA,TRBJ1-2,CASTRGDANYGYTF,TGTGCCAGTACCCGGGGGGACGCTAACTATGGCTACACCTTC
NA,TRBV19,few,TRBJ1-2,CASSGKPRVSGYTF,TGTGCCAGTAGTGGGAAGCCCCGGGTGAGCGGCTACACCTTC
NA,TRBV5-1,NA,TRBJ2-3,CASSLIGGPTDTQYF,TGCGCCAGCAGCTTGATTGGGGGGCCCACAGATACGCAGTATTTT
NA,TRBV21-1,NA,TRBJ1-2,CASSKKGGSGYTF,TGTGCCAGCAGCAAAAAGGGGGGTTCTGGCTACACCTTC
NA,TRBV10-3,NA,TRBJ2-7,CAISDIVGASRSSYEQYF,TGTGCCATCAGTGATATCGTCGGGGCGTCCCGAAGCTCCTACGAGCAGTACTTC
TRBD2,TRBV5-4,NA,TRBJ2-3,CASSPGLAGVQDTQYF,TGTGCCAGCAGCCCCGGACTAGCGGGAGTCCAAGATACGCAGTATTTT
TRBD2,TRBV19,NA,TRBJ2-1,CASSPRISLAGGDNEQFF,TGTGCCAGTAGTCCGCGCATCTCCCTAGCGGGAGGGGATAATGAGCAGTTCTTC
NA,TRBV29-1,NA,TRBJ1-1,CSAEAGNTEAFF,TGCAGCGCTGAGGCAGGGAACACTGAAGCTTTCTTT